Following are 19 T cell receptor beta chains from one sample sequenced in a study of blood T cell repertoires in COVID-19. Using immunoSEQ multiplex PCR, the repertoire was profiled, and TCRdb retains in-frame clones only, with some absent. The table shows 85,000 to 95,000 clones, with roughly 82% occurring only once. Sequenced: peripheral blood. The receptors come from a human donor in a cohort sampled during active COVID-19.

CDR3 protein: CASSPLAVNEQFF. The CDR3 DNA is TGTGCCAGCAGTCCTCTAGCGGTCAATGAGCAGTTCTTC. The chain uses TRBV7-2 and TRBJ2-1; TRBD2 agrees at 7 bases. V was clipped by 6 bases and J by 6 bases; unmatched bases: 5. This CDR3 is 13 amino acids long. Germline V lookup: CDR1 SGHTA, CDR2 FQGNSA.

This chain links TRBV28 with TRBJ1-5, with a possible D match to TRBD1 (6 bases). Germline V gene data show CDR1 as MDHEN and CDR2 as SYDVKM. V lost 4 bases, J lost 5 bases, and 12 bases lay in between. The CDR3 extends over 14 amino acids. The CDR3 DNA sequence: TGTGCCAGCAGTTCTGCGGGGGGCCATCAGCCCCAGCATTTT. Its protein is CASSSAGGHQPQHF.

The chain carries TRBV5-1 and TRBJ1-2, with TRBD1 as a possible D gene (6 bases). From germline, CDR1 is SGHRS and CDR2 YFSETQ. This CDR3 has 14 residues. The germline V and J ends were trimmed by 5 bases and 3 bases, with 14 bases remaining between them. The CDR3 protein is CASRGVGGDYGYTF. CDR3 DNA: TGCGCCAGCAGGGGTGTAGGGGGAGACTATGGCTACACCTTC.

V usage is TRBV6-2 or TRBV6-3 and J usage is TRBJ2-3; 7 bases are a match to TRBD1. Germline V CDR1 and CDR2: MNHEY, SVGEGT. The CDR3 is 16 residues long. The V and J ends lost 0 bases and 3 bases, in that order; junction bases with no gene match: 6. The CDR3 here is CASSYSTGSETDTQYF. CDR3 DNA: TGTGCCAGCAGTTACTCGACAGGGAGTGAGACAGATACGCAGTATTTT.

This chain links TRBV28 with TRBJ2-5; maybe TRBD1 (8 bases). Germline CDR1 and CDR2: MDHEN and SYDVKM. The CDR3 is 15 residues long. Between the trimmed V and J ends, which lost 10 bases and 5 bases, there was a span of 23 bases. CDR3 in amino acids: CATNGGQGARETQYF. In DNA form, the CDR3 reads TGTGCCACCAACGGGGGGCAGGGGGCGCGGGAGACCCAGTACTTC.

This clone has more than one count but fewer than ten. This chain uses TRBV7-2 with TRBJ1-5, with D possibly TRBD1 on 6 matching bases. CDR1 and CDR2 from the germline V gene are SGHTA and FQGNSA. With 1 base removed from V and 6 bases from J, the gap between germline ends came to 19 bases. The CDR3 spans 17 residues. Here the CDR3 reads CASSLDKGDRTVQPQHF. Written as DNA, the CDR3 is TGTGCCAGCAGCTTAGATAAGGGAGACAGGACAGTTCAGCCCCAGCATTTT.

Worth noting for this clone: One end of the junction varies from germline; a read error may be responsible. V usage is TRBV7-6 and J usage is TRBJ2-3; TRBD2 matches at 11 bases. From germline, CDR1 is SGHVS and CDR2 FNYEAQ. This CDR3 is built from 15 residues. The CDR3, as DNA: TGTGCCAGCAGGTTAGCGGGAGGGCCTAGGGATACGCAGTATTTT. Protein sequence: CASRLAGGPRDTQYF.

CDR3 in DNA: TGCGCCAGCAGGACAACAGGGGAAGAGACCCAGTACTTC. Translating it yields CASRTTGEETQYF. The V call is TRBV5-1, the J call TRBJ2-5; TRBD1 matches 7 bases. The V segment lost 5 bases and the J segment 3 bases; nucleotides outside the gene matches: 4. From germline, CDR1 is SGHRS and CDR2 YFSETQ. This CDR3 is built from 13 residues.

This clone was counted only a few times. This chain joins TRBV5-1 and TRBJ2-1; 10 bases are a match to TRBD1. The J segment lost 9 bases and the V segment lost 2 bases, leaving 5 bases of the junction unmatched. CDR1 is SGHRS and CDR2 is YFSETQ in the germline V gene. The CDR3 is 14 amino acids. The CDR3 region is CASSFGTGVGEQFF. The CDR3 nucleotides read TGCGCCAGCAGCTTCGGGACAGGGGTAGGTGAGCAGTTCTTC.

This chain links TRBV30 with TRBJ2-6; D unclear. The CDR3 is made up of 17 amino acids. Germline loops: CDR1 GTSNPN, CDR2 SVGIG (reference sequence). Trimming took off 3 bases at V and 1 base at J, with 16 bases between the two ends. CDR3 protein: CAWRFLHHESGANVLTF. DNA of the CDR3: TGTGCCTGGAGGTTCTTACACCACGAATCTGGGGCCAACGTCCTGACTTTC.

This clone was counted a few times. The chain combines TRBV7-8 with TRBJ1-5; D perhaps matches TRBD1 (5 bases). The CDR3 runs to 13 residues. Germline V CDR1 and CDR2: SGHVS, FQNEAQ. V was trimmed by 1 base and J by 8 bases, leaving 9 bases between them. This chain's CDR3 is CASSLGGEKPQHF. Here the CDR3 DNA reads TGTGCCAGCAGCTTAGGGGGGGAAAAGCCCCAGCATTTT.

The chain recombines TRBV7-3 with TRBJ2-3, with 7 nucleotides matching TRBD1. The CDR3 extends over 15 amino acids. Trimming took 5 bases from V and 2 from J; bases not matched to a gene: 7. Germline V lookup: CDR1 SGHTA, CDR2 FQGTGA. The DNA for the CDR3 is TGTGCCAGCAGCCCCACAGGGGACGTCACAGATACGCAGTATTTT. The encoded protein is CASSPTGDVTDTQYF. Together with reference TRBV7-3 and TRBJ2-3, the CDR3 gives the full variable domain: GAGVSQTPSNKVTEKGKYVELRCDPISGHTALYWYRQSLGQGPEFLIYFQGTGAADDSGLPNDRFFAVRPEGSVSTLKIQRTERGDSAVYLCASSPTGDVTDTQYFGPGTRLTVL.

The chain carries TRBV7-9 and TRBJ2-1; 10 bases line up with TRBD2. Germline values: CDR1 SEHNR, CDR2 FQNEAQ (reference sequence). The CDR3 sequence is 16 residues long. Trimming at V came to 5 bases and at J to 9 bases, leaving 13 bases not matched to a gene. CDR3: CASSHLAGVFPGEQFF. The CDR3, as DNA: TGTGCCAGCAGCCATCTAGCGGGAGTGTTTCCAGGTGAGCAGTTCTTC.

This rearrangement joins TRBV10-1 to TRBJ1-3, with 7 bases fitting TRBD1. Trimming took 4 bases from V and 7 from J; bases not matched to a gene: 1. CDR3 length equals 12 residues. Germline lookup yields CDR1 WNHNN and CDR2 SYGVQD (reference sequence). This CDR3 is CASSGDSNTIYF. Here the CDR3 DNA reads TGCGCCAGCAGTGGGGACAGTAACACCATATATTTT.

V gene TRBV19 combines with J gene TRBJ1-6; perhaps TRBD1 as D (5 bases). Germline V CDR1 and CDR2: LNHDA, SQIVND (reference sequence). The CDR3 is made up of 13 amino acids. Trimming pared 6 bases from V and 6 bases from J, leaving 9 bases between. The CDR3 loop is CASRQGSNSPLHF. The CDR3 DNA is TGTGCCAGTAGGCAGGGCTCTAATTCACCCCTCCACTTT.

The chain couples TRBV5-5 to TRBJ1-5, with D hard to call. The ends were cut back, 0 bases at V and 4 bases at J, with 11 bases in the middle. Germline CDR1 SGHKS, CDR2 YYEKEE (reference sequence). The CDR3 consists of 15 residues. The CDR3 reads CASSLAAGGNQPQHF. Written as DNA, the CDR3 is TGTGCCAGCAGCTTGGCTGCCGGAGGGAATCAGCCCCAGCATTTT.

This chain links TRBV4-3 with TRBJ2-3; tentative D call: TRBD1 (6 bases). CDR1 is LGHNA, CDR2 YSLEER, per germline. This CDR3 contains 15 residues. Deletions cut 0 bases from V and 4 bases from J, with 11 bases between. The CDR3 spells CASSQEGQSPDTQYF. CDR3 nucleotide sequence: TGCGCCAGCAGCCAAGAGGGACAAAGTCCAGATACGCAGTATTTT.

V usage is TRBV11-1 and J usage is TRBJ2-3, with 12 bases that match TRBD2. CDR1 is SGHAT, CDR2 FQDESV, per germline (reference sequence). The V segment lost 0 bases and the J segment 5 bases; nucleotides outside the gene matches: 9. The CDR3 has 18 amino acids. The chain's CDR3 is CASSLAYGLAGGKDTQYF. In DNA, the CDR3 is TGTGCCAGCAGCTTAGCCTATGGCCTAGCGGGAGGGAAAGATACGCAGTATTTT.

The rearrangement uses TRBV15 and TRBJ1-5, with D maybe TRBD1 (5 bases). Germline V gene data show CDR1 as LNHNV and CDR2 as YYDKDF (reference sequence). The germline V and J ends were trimmed by 3 bases and 0 bases, with 27 bases remaining between them. The CDR3 sequence is 21 residues long. CDR3 bases: TGTGCCACCAGCAGCTTATTCCCGGGACTCCCGCTGAACAATAGCAATCAGCCCCAGCATTTT. Residues: CATSSLFPGLPLNNSNQPQHF.